This is a list of T cell receptor beta chains from one sample in a study of shared clonotypes between healthy human individuals. Assay: immunoSEQ multiplex PCR; the TCRdb copy retains only in-frame clones and omits some. The sample consists of some 2.1 million clones, just under 95% of them appearing once. The sequencing input was naive CD8+ T cells sorted from blood. These receptors all stem from a young man in good health. Both conserved end residues are part of each CDR3. Fields, in order: D gene, clone size, V gene, J gene, CDR3 DNA, CDR3 protein. The D gene is left open where the match is weak. Where a row states a size, it is once, few, many or the class of an expanded clone; other rows omit it.

>.|.|TRBV14|TRBJ2-1
TGTGCCAGCAGCCCGTATATCGGACTTTACAATGAGCAGTTCTTC
CASSPYIGLYNEQFF
>.|.|TRBV29-1|TRBJ1-2
TGCAGCGTTGAAAGCAGGGGAGCTAACTATGGCTACACCTTC
CSVESRGANYGYTF
>TRBD2|.|TRBV19|TRBJ2-2
TGTGCCAGTATCCGGACTAGCGGCAACACCGGGGAGCTGTTTTTT
CASIRTSGNTGELFF
>.|.|TRBV28|TRBJ2-5
TGTGCCAGCAGTATCCTACCGCAAGAGACCCAGTACTTC
CASSILPQETQYF
>TRBD2|.|TRBV27|TRBJ2-7
TGTGCCAGCAGCCCCGGGACTAGCGGATACGAGCAGTACTTC
CASSPGTSGYEQYF
>TRBD1|.|TRBV13|TRBJ2-7
TGTGCCAGCAGCGGCCGGGACAGGGGCTACGAGCAGTACTTC
CASSGRDRGYEQYF
>TRBD1|.|TRBV28|TRBJ2-2
TGTGCCAGCAGTTTAAGGACAGGTGGCGGGGAGCTGTTTTTT
CASSLRTGGGELFF
>.|.|TRBV19|TRBJ2-3
TGTGCCAGTAGTATAGGGGCAGGAGCCCTCACAGATACGCAGTATTTT
CASSIGAGALTDTQYF
>.|.|TRBV27|TRBJ2-1
TGTGCCAGCGGCAATAATGAGCAGTTCTTC
CASGNNEQFF
>.|.|TRBV6-5|TRBJ2-5
TGTGCCAGCAGTACCAGGCCCCAAGAGACCCAGTACTTC
CASSTRPQETQYF
>TRBD2|.|TRBV7-2|TRBJ2-3
TGTGCCAGCAGCTGGACGACTAGCTGGACAGATACGCAGTATTTT
CASSWTTSWTDTQYF
>TRBD2|.|TRBV7-2|TRBJ2-3
TGTGCCAGCAGCTTTGGACTAGCGAGATACAACACAGATACGCAGTATTTT
CASSFGLARYNTDTQYF
>TRBD1|.|TRBV4-3|TRBJ2-1
TGCGCCAGCAGCCCCGGACAGGGTCAGCACAATGAGCAGTTCTTC
CASSPGQGQHNEQFF
>TRBD2|.|TRBV4-3|TRBJ2-2
TGCGCCAGCAGCCCGGGACTAGGTTTGACCGGGGAGCTGTTTTTT
CASSPGLGLTGELFF
>.|.|TRBV6-5|TRBJ2-6
TGTGCCAGCAGTTACTCGGAATCTGGGGCCAACGTCCTGACTTTC
CASSYSESGANVLTF
>.|.|TRBV6-1|TRBJ2-7
TGTGCCAGCAGACCTACAGGGTCCGAGCAGTACTTC
CASRPTGSEQYF
>.|.|TRBV7-6|TRBJ2-7
TGTGCCAGCAGCTTAGAAACCAGGTACGAGCAGTACTTC
CASSLETRYEQYF
>.|.|TRBV27|TRBJ2-5
TGTGCCAGCAGTTTGGTATCGGGGAGAGGGGAGACCCAGTACTTC
CASSLVSGRGETQYF
>.|.|TRBV13|TRBJ1-1
TGTGCCAGCAGCTCATACGGGGCTTCCATGAACACTGAAGCTTTCTTT
CASSSYGASMNTEAFF
>.|.|TRBV6-6|TRBJ2-3
TGTGCCAGCAGCGGGAGGTCAGGGGATCCAGATACGCAGTATTTT
CASSGRSGDPDTQYF
>.|.|TRBV27|TRBJ1-6
TGTGCCAGCAGTTATCAGATTATTTATAATTCACCCCTCCACTTT
CASSYQIIYNSPLHF
>TRBD2|.|TRBV4-1|TRBJ2-1
TGCGCCAGCAGCCATCCCGGACTAGCGGGGGGCCTGAGAAATGAGCAGTTCTTC
CASSHPGLAGGLRNEQFF
>.|once|TRBV28|TRBJ1-4
TGTGCCAGCAGTTTAGGAGGGGCAGGTGAAAAACTGTTTTTT
CASSLGGAGEKLFF